The rows below give T cell receptor beta chains drawn from one sample of a study of PD-1 blockade in classical Hodgkin lymphoma. Sequenced by immunoSEQ multiplex PCR; TCRdb stores in-frame clones only, minus some. This table has tens of thousands of clones, approximately 90% appearing once. The specimen comprised CD4+ T cells from blood, sampled before the fourth cycle of nivolumab. The source is a human donor with classical Hodgkin lymphoma. Each CDR3 is given with its conserved first and last residue. Each record gives: V gene, clone size, CDR3 protein. Only part of the rows carry a size: once, few, many, or a class if the clone is expanded.

V gene: TRBV19
clone size: .
CDR3 protein: CASSIRRSNEKLFF

V gene: TRBV7-9
clone size: .
CDR3 protein: CASSLYGGREEQYF

V gene: TRBV7-2
clone size: .
CDR3 protein: CASSLDGRSYEQYF

V gene: TRBV27
clone size: .
CDR3 protein: CASSLSPLPSGSRYEQYF

V gene: TRBV2
clone size: .
CDR3 protein: CASIKDRGPVWSYGYTF

V gene: TRBV27
clone size: .
CDR3 protein: CASSSPGGRETQYF

V gene: TRBV25-1
clone size: .
CDR3 protein: CASSEYKGSGEYNEQFF

V gene: TRBV28
clone size: .
CDR3 protein: CASSLLRGQNTEAFF

V gene: TRBV28
clone size: few
CDR3 protein: CASSSSPLNYGYTF

V gene: TRBV7-7
clone size: .
CDR3 protein: CASGQGKNYEQYF

V gene: TRBV19
clone size: .
CDR3 protein: CASSGSISNQPQHF

V gene: TRBV6-6
clone size: .
CDR3 protein: CASSYGGGGNQPQHF

V gene: TRBV6-5
clone size: .
CDR3 protein: CASSSRTGNTEAFF

V gene: TRBV28
clone size: once
CDR3 protein: CASSYLTNTEAFF

V gene: TRBV7-6
clone size: once
CDR3 protein: CASSFGLAQSSYNEQFF

V gene: TRBV5-1
clone size: .
CDR3 protein: CASSKGQIMNTEAFF